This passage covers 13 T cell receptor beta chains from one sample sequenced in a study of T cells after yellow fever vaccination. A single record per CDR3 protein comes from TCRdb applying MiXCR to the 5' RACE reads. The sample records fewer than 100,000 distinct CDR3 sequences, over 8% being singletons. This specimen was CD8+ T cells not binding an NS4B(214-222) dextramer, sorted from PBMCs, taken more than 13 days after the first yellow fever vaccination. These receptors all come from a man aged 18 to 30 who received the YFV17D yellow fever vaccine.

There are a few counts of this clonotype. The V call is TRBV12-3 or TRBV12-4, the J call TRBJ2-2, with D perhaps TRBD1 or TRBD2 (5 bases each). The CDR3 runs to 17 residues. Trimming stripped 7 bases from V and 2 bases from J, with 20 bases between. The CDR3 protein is CASIGSGLSVNTGELFF. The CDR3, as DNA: TGTGCCAGCATCGGCTCGGGGCTCTCGGTTAACACCGGGGAGCTGTTTTTT.

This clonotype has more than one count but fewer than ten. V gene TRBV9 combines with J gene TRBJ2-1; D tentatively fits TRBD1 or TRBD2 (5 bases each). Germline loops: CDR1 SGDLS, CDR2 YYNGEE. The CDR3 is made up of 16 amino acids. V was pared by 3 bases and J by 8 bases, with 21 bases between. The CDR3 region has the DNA TGTGCCAGCAGCGCCCAGACCCCCGGGACGGCGGATGAGCAGTTCTTC. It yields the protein CASSAQTPGTADEQFF.

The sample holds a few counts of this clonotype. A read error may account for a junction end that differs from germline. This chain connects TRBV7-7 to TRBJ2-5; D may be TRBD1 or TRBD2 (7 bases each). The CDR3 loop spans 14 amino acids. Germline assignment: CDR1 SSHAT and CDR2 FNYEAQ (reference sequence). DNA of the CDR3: TGTGCTAGCAGCCACGACAGGGAGGGAGAGACCCAGTACTTC. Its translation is CASSHDREGETQYF.

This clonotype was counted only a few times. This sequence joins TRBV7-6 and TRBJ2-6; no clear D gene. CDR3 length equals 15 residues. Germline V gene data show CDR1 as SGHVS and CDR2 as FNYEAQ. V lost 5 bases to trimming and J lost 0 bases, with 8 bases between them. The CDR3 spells CASSLSVSGANVLTF. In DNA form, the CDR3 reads TGTGCCAGCAGCCTAAGCGTCTCTGGGGCCAACGTCCTGACTTTC. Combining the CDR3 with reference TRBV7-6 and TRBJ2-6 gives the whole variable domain GAGVSQSPRYKVTKRGQDVALRCDPISGHVSLYWYRQALGQGPEFLTYFNYEAQQDKSGLPNDRFSAERPEGSISTLTIQRTEQRDSAMYRCASSLSVSGANVLTFGAGSRLTVL.

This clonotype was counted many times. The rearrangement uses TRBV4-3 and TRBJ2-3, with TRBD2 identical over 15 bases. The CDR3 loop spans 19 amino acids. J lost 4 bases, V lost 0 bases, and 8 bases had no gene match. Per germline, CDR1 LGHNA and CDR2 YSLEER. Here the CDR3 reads CASSQETFWTSGGADTQYF. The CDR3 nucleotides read TGCGCCAGCAGCCAAGAAACCTTCTGGACTAGCGGGGGGGCAGATACGCAGTATTTT.

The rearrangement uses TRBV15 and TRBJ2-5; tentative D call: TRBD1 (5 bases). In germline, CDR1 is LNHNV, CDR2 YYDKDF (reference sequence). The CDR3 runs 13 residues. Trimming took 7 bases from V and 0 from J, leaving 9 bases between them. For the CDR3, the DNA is TGTGCCACCAAGAAGACAGACCAAGAGACCCAGTACTTC. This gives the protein CATKKTDQETQYF.

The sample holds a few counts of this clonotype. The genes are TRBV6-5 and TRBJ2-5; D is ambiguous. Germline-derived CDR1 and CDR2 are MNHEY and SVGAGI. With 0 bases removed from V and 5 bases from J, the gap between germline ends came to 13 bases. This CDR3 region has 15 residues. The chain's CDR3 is CASSYSSPMRETQYF. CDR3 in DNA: TGTGCCAGCAGTTACTCGAGCCCCATGAGGGAGACCCAGTACTTC.

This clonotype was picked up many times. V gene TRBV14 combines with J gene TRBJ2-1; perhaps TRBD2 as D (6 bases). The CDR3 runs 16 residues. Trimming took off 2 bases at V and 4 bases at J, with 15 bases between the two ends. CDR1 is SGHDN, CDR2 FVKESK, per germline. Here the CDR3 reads CASSQTTQGLYNEQFF. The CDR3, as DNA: TGTGCCAGCAGCCAAACTACCCAGGGACTGTACAATGAGCAGTTCTTC.

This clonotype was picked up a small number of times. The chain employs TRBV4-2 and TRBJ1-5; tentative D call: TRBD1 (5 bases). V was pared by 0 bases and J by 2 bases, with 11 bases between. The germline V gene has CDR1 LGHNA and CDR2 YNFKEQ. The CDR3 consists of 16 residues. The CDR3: CASSQERGWGNQPQHF. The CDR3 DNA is TGTGCCAGCAGCCAAGAACGGGGCTGGGGCAATCAGCCCCAGCATTTT.

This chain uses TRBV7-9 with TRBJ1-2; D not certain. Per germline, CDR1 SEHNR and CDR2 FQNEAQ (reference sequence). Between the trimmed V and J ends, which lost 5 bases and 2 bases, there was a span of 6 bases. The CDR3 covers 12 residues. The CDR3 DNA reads TGTGCCAGCAGCCCCCTCAACTATGGCTACACCTTC. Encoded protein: CASSPLNYGYTF.

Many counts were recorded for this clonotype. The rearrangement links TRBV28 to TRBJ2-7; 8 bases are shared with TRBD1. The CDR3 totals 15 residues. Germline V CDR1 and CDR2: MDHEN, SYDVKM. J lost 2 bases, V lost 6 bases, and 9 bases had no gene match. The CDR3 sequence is CASSRDRKITYEQYF. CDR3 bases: TGTGCCAGCAGCCGGGACAGGAAAATCACCTACGAGCAGTACTTC. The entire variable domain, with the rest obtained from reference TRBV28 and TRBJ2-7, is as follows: DVKVTQSSRYLVKRTGEKVFLECVQDMDHENMFWYRQDPGLGLRLIYFSYDVKMKEKGDIPEGYSVSREKKERFSLILESASTNQTSMYLCASSRDRKITYEQYFGPGTRLTVT.

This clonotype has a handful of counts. CDR3 protein: CASSETGGENTGELFF. DNA of the CDR3: TGTGCCAGCAGTGAGACAGGGGGGGAGAACACCGGGGAGCTGTTTTTT. The V and J genes are TRBV7-2 and TRBJ2-2; 9 positions agree with TRBD1. Germline CDR1 SGHTA, CDR2 FQGNSA. The V and J ends lost 6 bases and 1 base, in that order; junction bases with no gene match: 6. The CDR3 is 16 amino acids.

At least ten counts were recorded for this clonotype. CDR3 DNA: TGTGCCAGCAGCCCAAGTGAGTCCGCCGAGCAGTACGTC. Amino acids: CASSPSESAEQYV. The genes are TRBV12-3 or TRBV12-4 and TRBJ2-7; D call uncertain. The CDR3 extends over 13 amino acids. The V end lost 6 bases, the J end lost 6 bases, and 15 bases lay between the germline ends.